This T cell receptor (beta chain) was recovered during a study of OX40 agonist ivuxolimab in advanced cancers. Data came from immunoSEQ multiplex PCR; TCRdb stores just in-frame clones and leaves some out. Here the sample spans about 46,000 clones, about 80% being singletons. The clonotype comes from an adult with an advanced solid tumor such as melanoma, head and neck, liver or kidney cancer. The sequencing used CD4+ or CD8+ T cells sorted from blood, collected in a trial of the OX40 agonist ivuxolimab.

The CDR3, as DNA: TGCGCCAGCAGCTTTCAGGCCCGGGGTTCACCCCTCCACTTT. Its protein product is CASSFQARGSPLHF. This rearrangement joins TRBV5-1 to TRBJ1-6; no clear D gene. Trimming took 2 bases from V and 9 from J, leaving 12 bases between them. Germline CDR1 reads SGHRS; CDR2 reads YFSETQ. This CDR3 spans 14 amino acids.